What follows is one T cell receptor beta chain and its context. Its antigen is undetermined. Sequencing libraries made from TCR beta cDNA carried unique molecular identifiers. TCRdb reprocessed the PCR reads with MiXCR, giving one entry per CDR3 protein. In the table there are about 560,000 distinct CDR3 sequences, 44% of which are singletons. These data are taken from a study of post-analysis software for immune sequencing data. Whole-study findings and limits: There was significantly lower normalized Chao1 diversity in multiple sclerosis patients than in controls. By F measure, strong co-clustering occurred among samples prepared in the same batch.

The sample taken for sequencing was blood. This receptor was taken from a girl aged 5 to 17 with multiple sclerosis.

In DNA, the CDR3 is TGTGCCAGCAGCTTCCTGCCGAACAACAATGAGCAGTTCTTC. The encoded protein is CASSFLPNNNEQFF. The chain couples TRBV11-3 to TRBJ2-1; no clear D gene. V was cut by 3 bases and J by 5 bases, with 11 bases left in between. Germline V CDR1 and CDR2: SGHNT, YENEEA. This CDR3 is built from 14 residues.